The rows below give T cell receptor beta chains drawn from one sample of a study of blood T cell repertoires in COVID-19. The repertoire was sequenced with immunoSEQ multiplex PCR; TCRdb's copy has only in-frame clones and lacks some. The sample consists of a few hundred thousand clones, approximately 90% of them appearing once. Sequencing was done on a sample of peripheral blood. These receptor sequences come from a woman aged 25 to 39 with COVID-19, enrolled during active disease. Both conserved end residues are part of each CDR3. The order of the fields is J gene, V gene, clone size, D gene, CDR3 DNA, CDR3 protein. A D gene is named only where the DNA matches it firmly. Clone size is given for some rows only: seen once, a few or many times, or a class if the clone is expanded.

>TRBJ2-1|TRBV24-1|.|TRBD1
TGTGCCACCGGGACAGGGCTTTATGAGCAGTTCTTC
CATGTGLYEQFF
>TRBJ2-1|TRBV2|.|.
TGTGCCAGCAGTGTCCAGGGGCGGAATGAGCAGTTCTTC
CASSVQGRNEQFF
>TRBJ2-7|TRBV6-5|.|TRBD1
TGTGCCAGCAGCCCGGGACAGGGGGTTTACGAGCAGTACTTC
CASSPGQGVYEQYF
>TRBJ2-7|TRBV11-2|once|TRBD2
TGTGCCAGCAGCTCCCAGACGGGAGGATACTCCTACGAGCAGTACTTC
CASSSQTGGYSYEQYF
>TRBJ2-3|TRBV2|.|TRBD2
TGTGCCAGCAGTGAACTGGCGGGGGTAGCCACAGATACGCAGTATTTT
CASSELAGVATDTQYF
>TRBJ2-1|TRBV7-2|.|TRBD1
TGTGCCAGCAGCCGCGGACAGGGGGCTTACAATGAGCAGTTCTTC
CASSRGQGAYNEQFF
>TRBJ2-2|TRBV25-1|.|.
TGTGCCAGCAATCAGGGCGGGGAGCTGTTTTTT
CASNQGGELFF
>TRBJ2-3|TRBV11-3|.|.
TGTGCCAGCAGCTTAGATGGCAGGGGCCCAAAGGTCGGCACAGATACGCAGTATTTT
CASSLDGRGPKVGTDTQYF
>TRBJ1-1|TRBV4-1|.|.
TGCGCCAGCAGCCAATTACAGGGTAGGAACACTGAAGCTTTCTTT
CASSQLQGRNTEAFF
>TRBJ1-1|TRBV12-3/TRBV12-4|.|TRBD1
TGTGCCAGCAGTCTCCAGGGGGAGGCTTTCTTT
CASSLQGEAFF
>TRBJ2-5|TRBV11-2|.|TRBD1
TGTGCCAGCAGTCGGGACAGGGGGCCGGAGACCCAGTACTTC
CASSRDRGPETQYF
>TRBJ1-6|TRBV6-1|few|.
TGTGCCAGCAGTGAAGCGGTGACAGGCCGGCAACCCCTCCACTTT
CASSEAVTGRQPLHF
>TRBJ1-4|TRBV7-9|once|TRBD1
TGTGCCAGCAGCTTGGCGGGGACAGCCCGAAGTGAAAAACTGTTTTTT
CASSLAGTARSEKLFF
>TRBJ2-1|TRBV19|.|.
TGTGCCACCACTTTGGACGGGAGCTCCTACAATGAGCAGTTCTTC
CATTLDGSSYNEQFF
>TRBJ2-7|TRBV5-1|.|.
TGCGCCAGCAAGTACAGGGGGGGGTCCTACGAGCAGTACTTC
CASKYRGGSYEQYF
>TRBJ2-1|TRBV7-9|once|TRBD1
TGTGCCAGCAGCTCCCGGGACAGAACCTACAATGAGCAGTTCTTC
CASSSRDRTYNEQFF
>TRBJ2-3|TRBV10-3|.|TRBD2
TGTGCCATCAGTGAGTCGTGGGGGAGGGTCACAGATACGCAGTATTTT
CAISESWGRVTDTQYF
>TRBJ2-3|TRBV4-3|.|.
TGCGCCAGCAGCCAAGATGGACAGACCTACACAGATACGCAGTATTTT
CASSQDGQTYTDTQYF
>TRBJ1-1|TRBV27|.|TRBD1
TGCGCAACCTCCCGACAGGGGGCGGGATCGTCCACTGAAGCTTTCTTT
CATSRQGAGSSTEAFF
>TRBJ1-3|TRBV3-1/TRBV3-2|.|.
TGTGCCAGCAGCCAAGAGACTGGACTTACGGGAAACACCATATATTTT
CASSQETGLTGNTIYF
>TRBJ2-3|TRBV27|.|.
TGTGCCAGCAGCACTCCAGGATATGTAGATACGCAGTATTTT
CASSTPGYVDTQYF
>TRBJ2-5|TRBV2|.|.
TGTGCCAGCAGTGAATGGGAGGTGTCTGGGACCCAGTACTTC
CASSEWEVSGTQYF
>TRBJ1-1|TRBV4-2|.|.
TGTGCCAGCAGCCTAAAGGGGGTGAACACTGAAGCTTTCTTT
CASSLKGVNTEAFF
>TRBJ2-2|TRBV7-9|.|.
TGTGCCAGCAGCTTAGCGTTTAGCGGTAACACCGGGGAGCTGTTTTTT
CASSLAFSGNTGELFF
>TRBJ2-1|TRBV4-1|.|TRBD2
TGCGCCAGCAGCCAAGTGTCCACTAGCGGAGTTTACAATGAGCAGTTCTTC
CASSQVSTSGVYNEQFF
>TRBJ1-2|TRBV4-3|once|.
TGCGCCAGCAGCCATGACGTAGGGACTCCTTACCCCTATGGCTACACCTTC
CASSHDVGTPYPYGYTF
>TRBJ1-5|TRBV19|.|.
TGTGCCAGTAGTATAAGTCAGGATGGCAATCAGCCCCAGCATTTT
CASSISQDGNQPQHF
>TRBJ2-1|TRBV11-3|.|.
TGTGCCAGCAGCTTAGATCGGACTGGAGTGCAGTTCTTC
CASSLDRTGVQFF
>TRBJ2-2|TRBV6-5|.|TRBD1
TGTGCCAGCAGTTCAGCCGGGACAGGGGACACCGGGGAGCTGTTTTTT
CASSSAGTGDTGELFF
>TRBJ1-2|TRBV29-1|.|TRBD1
TGCAGCGCCACAGGGGACCCTGCGGACGGCTACACCTTC
CSATGDPADGYTF
>TRBJ1-5|TRBV25-1|.|.
TGTGCCAGCAGTGAGGGGGGGGGCGCAGGTCAGCCCCAGCATTTT
CASSEGGGAGQPQHF
>TRBJ1-2|TRBV12-3/TRBV12-4|.|.
TGTGCCAGCAGTCGACAGCTTAACTATGGCTACACCTTC
CASSRQLNYGYTF
>TRBJ1-1|TRBV7-2|.|.
TGTGCCAGCAGCTTAGCTCAGGGTAACACTGAAGCTTTCTTT
CASSLAQGNTEAFF
>TRBJ2-1|TRBV7-6|once|.
TGTGCCAGCAGCGTTAATGCTGCCCCCCCGGGCTCCTACAATGAGCAGTTCTTC
CASSVNAAPPGSYNEQFF
>TRBJ2-3|TRBV12-5|.|TRBD1
TGTGCTAGTGGTTTGGACAGGGGGCGCGCAGATACGCAGTATTTT
CASGLDRGRADTQYF
>TRBJ1-3|TRBV11-3|.|.
TGTGCCAGCAGCCCTGCCCCCGGGGATCGACCTGGAAACACCATATATTTT
CASSPAPGDRPGNTIYF
>TRBJ2-3|TRBV4-1|.|.
TGCGCCAGCAGCCAGACACCGGGACTGCCAGATACGCAGTATTTT
CASSQTPGLPDTQYF
>TRBJ2-3|TRBV25-1|.|TRBD1
TGTGCCAGCAGTGCTCAGGGGGCCGGCACAGATACGCAGTATTTT
CASSAQGAGTDTQYF
>TRBJ2-2|TRBV6-6|.|.
TGTGCCAGCAGTCGGCTTGCGGCCGGGGAGCTGTTTTTT
CASSRLAAGELFF
>TRBJ1-5|TRBV5-6|.|.
TGTGCCAGCAGCTTGAACCAGGGGCAAGGGCCCCAGCATTTT
CASSLNQGQGPQHF
>TRBJ2-3|TRBV3-1/TRBV3-2|.|.
TGTGCCAGCAGCCCTCCTAGCACAGATACGCAGTATTTT
CASSPPSTDTQYF